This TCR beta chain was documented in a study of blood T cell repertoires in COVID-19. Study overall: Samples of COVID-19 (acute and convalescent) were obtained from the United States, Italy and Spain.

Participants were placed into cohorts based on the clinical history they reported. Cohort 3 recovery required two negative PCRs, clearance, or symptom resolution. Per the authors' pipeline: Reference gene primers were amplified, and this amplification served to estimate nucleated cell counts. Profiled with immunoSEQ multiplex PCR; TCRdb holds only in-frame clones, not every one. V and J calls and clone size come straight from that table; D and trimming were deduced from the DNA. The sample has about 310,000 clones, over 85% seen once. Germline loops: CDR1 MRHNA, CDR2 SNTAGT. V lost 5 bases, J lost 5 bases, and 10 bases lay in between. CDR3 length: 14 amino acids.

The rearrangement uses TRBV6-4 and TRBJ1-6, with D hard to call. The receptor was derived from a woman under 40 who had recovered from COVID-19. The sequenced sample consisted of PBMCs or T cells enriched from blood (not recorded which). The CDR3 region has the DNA TGTGCCAGCAGTCTTGAGTCCAATAATTCACCCCTCCACTTT. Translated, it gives CASSLESNNSPLHF.